This T cell receptor beta chain was identified during a study of T cells in Graves' hyperthyroidism and ophthalmopathy. Overall study context: The initial diagnosis was the point when peripheral blood was collected, ahead of any treatment. Study-wide results and caveats: Ophthalmopathy and stable hyperthyroidism were separated by a 13 V-J model. Most thyroid clonotypes that were expanded above 0.001 also turned up in blood.

In the case of this clonotype: Its antigen is as yet unknown.

The CDR3 regions of TCR beta were amplified from RNA transcripts. Initially, a first-round RT-PCR of the TCR CDR3 employed the HTBI primer set. TCRdb independently ran MiXCR on the multiplex PCR reads; one entry per CDR3 protein. The sample has some 770,000 distinct CDR3 sequences, about a sixth seen once. The sequence was collected from a man between 18 and 35 years old with Graves' hyperthyroidism. Sequencing was done on a sample of blood.

This chain's CDR3 is CASSPYIPSTDTQYF. Here the CDR3 DNA reads TGTGCCAGCAGTCCCTACATCCCTAGCACAGATACGCAGTATTTT. The rearrangement uses TRBV28 and TRBJ2-3, with no clear D. CDR1 and CDR2 from the germline V gene are MDHEN and SYDVKM. The length of the CDR3 is 15 residues. Trimming pared 5 bases from V and 0 bases from J, leaving 12 bases between. Combining the CDR3 with reference TRBV28 and TRBJ2-3 gives the whole variable domain DVKVTQSSRYLVKRTGEKVFLECVQDMDHENMFWYRQDPGLGLRLIYFSYDVKMKEKGDIPEGYSVSREKKERFSLILESASTNQTSMYLCASSPYIPSTDTQYFGPGTRLTVL.